This TCR beta chain was identified in a study of CD8 T cells in ankylosing spondylitis (dated by TCRdb to the late 2010s). A note on the overall study: To find TCR variants linked to disease, the study profiled T cell receptor beta repertoires in ankylosing spondylitis patients and healthy donors. Peripheral blood was sampled, and synovial fluid was additionally collected from ankylosing spondylitis patients. In total, the full study cohort was made up of roughly 100 healthy donors and about two dozen ankylosing spondylitis patients.

The V end gives up 5 bases and the J end 0 bases, leaving 16 bases in the junction not matched to a gene. Inclusive of the bounding cysteine and phenylalanine, the CDR3 is 19 residues long. Only the CDR3 part of the read is kept: 57 bases, read in frame from the first base. CDR1 and CDR2 (SQVTM, ANQGSEA) derive from the germline V gene. With regard to this clonotype: Its binding antigen is unknown. The input lacks base qualities; no much larger clone sits a single base away.

Points the paper makes about the study in general: The disease-linked clones had a CD8+ phenotype and were found at relatively low frequencies in peripheral blood. Some TCR beta motif variants had previously been reported in synovial fluid and blood of reactive arthritis patients, which suggested common disease-initiation mechanisms. Blood from ankylosing spondylitis patients appeared to be characterized by a TCR beta motif made up of fewer than ten highly homologous amino acid variants. The disease-linked clones were reported to be significantly enriched in matched synovial fluid samples from ankylosing spondylitis patients.

The sample was run on an Illumina HiSeq 2500. TCR beta libraries were prepared by quantitative 5'-RACE with molecular barcodes. In the source study's methods: To identify disease-linked TCR variants, a new computational method was used, one built on a probabilistic model of VDJ rearrangement. Starting from the raw public reads, TCRdb applied fastp trimming at Q25, assembled clones with MiXCR and retained in-frame beta chains. All rows with the same CDR3 protein become a single entry with the most common DNA and genes. For this entry, the V and J calls and clone size follow TCRdb and not the study's own pipeline. This sample comprises roughly 220,000 distinct CDR3 sequences, about 16% of them detected only once. The ten biggest clones cover more than 40% of the sample.

This receptor chain uses TRBV29-1 and TRBJ2-1; TRBD2 agrees with 10 junctional bases. This sequence originates from a male donor with ankylosing spondylitis. The source material was blood, either unsorted or a sorted T cell fraction (not recorded which). The CDR3 region reads CSVPVSGRPILSSYNEQFF. The base sequence is TGCAGCGTTCCTGTTAGCGGGAGGCCCATCCTCAGCTCCTACAATGAGCAGTTCTTC.